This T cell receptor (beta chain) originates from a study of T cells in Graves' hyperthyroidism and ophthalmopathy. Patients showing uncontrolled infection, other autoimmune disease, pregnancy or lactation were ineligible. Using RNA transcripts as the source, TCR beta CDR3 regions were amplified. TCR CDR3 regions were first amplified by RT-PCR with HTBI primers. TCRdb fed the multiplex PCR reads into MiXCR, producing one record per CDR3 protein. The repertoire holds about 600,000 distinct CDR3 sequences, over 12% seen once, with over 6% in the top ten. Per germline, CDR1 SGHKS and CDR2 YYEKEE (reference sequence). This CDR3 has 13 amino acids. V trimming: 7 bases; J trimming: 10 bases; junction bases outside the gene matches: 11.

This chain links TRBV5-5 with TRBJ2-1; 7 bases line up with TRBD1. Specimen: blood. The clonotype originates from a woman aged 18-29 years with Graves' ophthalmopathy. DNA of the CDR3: TGTGCCAGCGGCATGGCAGGGGGTCAGGAGCAGTTCTTC. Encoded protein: CASGMAGGQEQFF.